The 13 T cell receptor beta chains below all came from one sample that was sequenced in a study of naive and memory T cell subsets. The study, taken as a whole, reports: Especially in CD8 cells, naive repertoires contained a few larger clonotypes, possibly CD45RA-re-expressing memory cells.

The beta constant-region primer was an equimolar mix of two oligonucleotides covering TRBC1 and TRBC2. Nested alpha and beta constant-region primers with the SP2 primer drove four PCR rounds on ligated cDNA. TCRdb reprocessed the UMI-ligation and nested PCR reads with MiXCR, giving one entry per CDR3 protein. The sample carries roughly 100,000 distinct CDR3 sequences, approximately 10% recorded once. What these receptors recognize is not known. Sequenced material: naive CD4+ T cells from blood. These receptors came from a human donor in good health.

This clonotype was seen many times. The chain recombines TRBV6-6 with TRBJ2-3; possibly TRBD1 for D (6 bases). There are 14 residues in the CDR3. V dropped 2 bases and J dropped 0 bases, with 6 bases sitting between them. From germline, CDR1 is MNHNY and CDR2 SVGAGI (reference sequence). CDR3 in amino acids: CASSYGGSTDTQYF. As DNA, the CDR3 is TGTGCCAGCAGTTACGGGGGCAGCACAGATACGCAGTATTTT.

This clonotype was found a few times. The chain joins TRBV10-3 to TRBJ2-3; D is uncertain. CDR3 length: 14 residues. Germline V lookup: CDR1 ENHRY, CDR2 SYGVKD. Trimming left V 0 bases short and J 9 bases short, with 13 bases between. The CDR3 sequence is CAISESIGSKTQYF. Written as DNA, the CDR3 is TGTGCCATCAGTGAGTCGATCGGCTCTAAGACGCAGTATTTT.

This clonotype has ten or more counts. The chain uses TRBV11-2 and TRBJ2-7; D possibly corresponds to TRBD2 (6 bases). Germline CDR1 is SGHAT and CDR2 is FQNNGV. CDR3 length: 16 amino acids. Trimming removed 5 bases from V and 2 bases from J, with 19 bases in between. CDR3 loop: CASSGYPGDRTYEQYF. In DNA, the CDR3 is TGTGCCAGCAGCGGTTACCCGGGGGACCGAACCTACGAGCAGTACTTC.

The J gene is TRBJ2-5, the V gene TRBV5-4; no firm D call. Germline values: CDR1 SGHNT, CDR2 YYREEE (reference sequence). The V end was cut by 5 bases, the J end by 4 bases, with 15 bases between. This CDR3 has 14 amino acids. The CDR3 sequence is CASRRRPIGETQYF. The CDR3 nucleotides read TGTGCCAGCAGACGGCGTCCCATTGGAGAGACCCAGTACTTC.

V is TRBV28 and J is TRBJ2-3; the D is unclear. Trimming removed 5 bases at V and 1 base at J, with 4 bases between. Looked up from germline, CDR1 is MDHEN and CDR2 is SYDVKM. The CDR3 loop spans 12 amino acids. The CDR3 here is CASSTRTDTQYF. Written as DNA, the CDR3 is TGTGCCAGCAGTACCCGCACAGATACGCAGTATTTT. Filled out from reference TRBV28 and TRBJ2-3, the complete variable domain reads DVKVTQSSRYLVKRTGEKVFLECVQDMDHENMFWYRQDPGLGLRLIYFSYDVKMKEKGDIPEGYSVSREKKERFSLILESASTNQTSMYLCASSTRTDTQYFGPGTRLTVL.

The CDR3 loop is CASTKIFSGTSPLHF. The CDR3 DNA sequence: TGTGCCAGCACCAAAATATTCTCAGGGACTTCACCCCTCCACTTT. The chain recombines TRBV6-5 with TRBJ1-6; maybe TRBD1 (5 bases). Trimming took off 7 bases at V and 9 bases at J, with 19 bases between the two ends. This CDR3 spans 15 amino acids. Germline loops: CDR1 MNHEY, CDR2 SVGAGI.

V is TRBV6-2 or TRBV6-3 and J is TRBJ1-1; no firm D call. Germline V CDR1 and CDR2: MNHEY, SVGEGT. This CDR3 comprises 11 residues. V was shortened by 8 bases and J by 0 bases, with 4 bases between the two germline ends. The CDR3 here is CASGMNTEAFF. CDR3 nucleotides: TGTGCCAGCGGCATGAACACTGAAGCTTTCTTT.

Ten or more counts support this clonotype. The rearrangement joins TRBV12-3 or TRBV12-4 to TRBJ1-6, with 7 positions matching TRBD1. The CDR3 sequence is 15 residues long. The V segment lost 4 bases and the J segment 7 bases; nucleotides outside the gene matches: 7. The chain's CDR3 is CASSSRDSPNSPLHF. The CDR3, as DNA: TGTGCCAGCAGTTCACGGGACAGCCCAAATTCACCCCTCCACTTT.

V gene TRBV19 combines with J gene TRBJ2-1; TRBD2 aligns across 7 bases. Germline lookup yields CDR1 LNHDA and CDR2 SQIVND (reference sequence). V lost 4 bases and J lost 0; bases outside the gene matches: 9. This CDR3 spans 17 amino acids. In DNA form, the CDR3 reads TGTGCCAGTAGTAGAATCACTAGCGTGAGCTCCTACAATGAGCAGTTCTTC. This codes for CASSRITSVSSYNEQFF. Filled out from reference TRBV19 and TRBJ2-1, the complete variable domain reads DGGITQSPKYLFRKEGQNVTLSCEQNLNHDAMYWYRQDPGQGLRLIYYSQIVNDFQKGDIAEGYSVSREKKESFPLTVTSAQKNPTAFYLCASSRITSVSSYNEQFFGPGTRLTVL.

At least ten counts were recorded for this clonotype. The chain has TRBV6-2 or TRBV6-3 and TRBJ2-1; 12 nucleotides align to TRBD2. The V gene's germline CDR1 is MNHEY and CDR2 SVGEGT. The V and J ends lost 8 bases and 8 bases, in that order; junction bases with no gene match: 10. This CDR3 is 15 amino acids long. Here the CDR3 reads CASSPQGLAGHEQFF. The DNA of the CDR3 is TGTGCCAGCTCACCCCAAGGACTAGCGGGACATGAGCAGTTCTTC.

This clonotype was seen a few times. The chain uses TRBV3-1 and TRBJ2-1; 7 bases are a match to TRBD1. CDR3 length: 15 amino acids. V shed 1 base and J 5 bases; nucleotides not matched to a gene: 5. CDR1 and CDR2 from the germline V gene are LGHDT and YNNKEL (reference sequence). The CDR3 is CASSQVATGDNEQFF. CDR3 coding DNA: TGTGCCAGCAGCCAAGTTGCTACAGGGGACAATGAGCAGTTCTTC.

This sequence joins TRBV6-2 or TRBV6-3 and TRBJ2-1; tentatively, D is TRBD1 (5 bases). CDR1 MNHEY and CDR2 SVGEGT come from the germline V gene. CDR3 size: 16 residues. Deletions cut 0 bases from V and 2 bases from J, with 11 bases between. CDR3 DNA sequence: TGTGCCAGCAGTTACTCGAAGGGGTACACCTACAATGAGCAGTTCTTC. It is translated as CASSYSKGYTYNEQFF.

This clonotype was observed a few times. The DNA of the CDR3 is TGTGCCAGCAGCCGAACCGGGAAGGCCCACGAGCAGTACTTC. Translation gives CASSRTGKAHEQYF. The V call is TRBV7-9, the J call TRBJ2-7; possibly TRBD2 for D (5 bases). The CDR3 is made up of 14 amino acids. Per the germline V gene, CDR1 is SEHNR and CDR2 is FQNEAQ (reference sequence). The germline V and J ends were trimmed by 5 bases and 5 bases, with 16 bases remaining between them.